Below are 17 T cell receptor beta chains sequenced from a single sample in a study of blood T cell repertoires in COVID-19. Sequencing used immunoSEQ multiplex PCR; TCRdb keeps in-frame clones, though not all of them. The table shows more than 85,000 clones, with about 75% occurring only once. The sample comprised peripheral blood. Source of these receptors: a woman in her 70s with acute or convalescent COVID-19.

The CDR3 coding sequence is TGCGCCAGCAGCTTAGAGGGAGTGGAGAATCAGCCCCAGCATTTT. This sequence encodes CASSLEGVENQPQHF. The genes are TRBV5-1 and TRBJ1-5; D uncertain. The CDR3 is 15 amino acids. The germline gives CDR1 SGHRS, CDR2 YFSETQ. Trimming removed 2 bases at V and 4 bases at J, with 13 bases between.

The rearrangement joins TRBV10-3 to TRBJ1-6, with D possibly matching TRBD1 (5 bases). The CDR3 is 14 residues long. Germline values: CDR1 ENHRY, CDR2 SYGVKD. Trimming shortened V by 4 bases and J by 10 bases, and 14 bases separated the two germline ends. CDR3 bases: TGTGCCATCAGTGCTGGCAGGGAAAGCTCACCCCTCCACTTT. It codes for CAISAGRESSPLHF.

V is TRBV29-1 and J is TRBJ2-5; D may be TRBD1 (5 bases). In germline, CDR1 is SQVTM, CDR2 ANQGSEA. V gave up 7 bases and J gave up 1 base, with 10 bases separating them. The CDR3 spans 12 residues. CDR3 region: CSAGHSQETQYF. The DNA for the CDR3 is TGCAGCGCCGGACATTCCCAAGAGACCCAGTACTTC.

The chain employs TRBV5-6 and TRBJ2-3; 7 bases match TRBD2. The CDR3 covers 16 residues. The V segment lost 1 base and the J segment 2 bases; nucleotides outside the gene matches: 7. Germline CDR1 and CDR2: SGHDT and YYEEEE. CDR3 residues: CASSLLSGEPTDTQYF. CDR3 in DNA: TGTGCCAGCAGCTTGTTAAGCGGGGAGCCCACAGATACGCAGTATTTT.

The J gene is TRBJ2-3, the V gene TRBV7-9; TRBD2 matches at 11 bases. Trimming cost V 4 bases and J 2 bases; bases outside gene matches: 14. Germline V CDR1 and CDR2: SEHNR, FQNEAQ (reference sequence). The CDR3 has 19 residues. As DNA, the CDR3 is TGTGCCAGCAGCTCCAGACCGGCTTTTAGCGGGGGGGCCACAGATACGCAGTATTTT. It specifies CASSSRPAFSGGATDTQYF.

The chain has TRBV27 and TRBJ1-6, with 9 bases matching TRBD1. Germline V gene sequence: CDR1 MNHEY, CDR2 SMNVEV (reference sequence). There are 15 residues in the CDR3. Germline trimming cut 1 base from V and 8 bases from J; bases unmatched to any gene: 3. In nucleotides, the CDR3 is TGTGCCAGCAGTTTATGGGGACAGGGTGATTCACCCCTCCACTTT. Protein sequence: CASSLWGQGDSPLHF.

Here the CDR3 DNA reads TGTGCCGTCCGAGGGACTAGCGGGGTCTACGAGCAGTACTTC. It translates to CAVRGTSGVYEQYF. The chain links TRBV6-5 to TRBJ2-7, with 13 bases matching TRBD2. Looked up from germline, CDR1 is MNHEY and CDR2 is SVGAGI. With 11 bases clipped from V and 3 bases from J, the junction kept 7 bases outside the gene matches. The CDR3 loop spans 14 amino acids.

This chain joins TRBV27 and TRBJ2-4; D gene unclear. The CDR3 covers 11 residues. Trimming pared 1 base from V and 9 bases from J, leaving 4 bases between. Germline CDR1 and CDR2: MNHEY and SMNVEV (reference sequence). The DNA of the CDR3 is TGTGCCAGCAGTTTATTCGGCATTCAGTACTTC. Its protein product is CASSLFGIQYF.

The chain recombines TRBV7-9 with TRBJ1-2; D is ambiguous. The germline V and J ends were trimmed by 8 bases and 8 bases, with 21 bases remaining between them. Germline CDR1 and CDR2: SEHNR and FQNEAQ (reference sequence). This CDR3 contains 14 residues. For the CDR3, the DNA is TGTGCCAGCGGACTGATCCTGGAGTGGGAAGGCTACACCTTC. It encodes CASGLILEWEGYTF.

Here the CDR3 reads CASSLLGGGEKLFF. The DNA of the CDR3 is TGTGCCAGCAGCTTACTAGGGGGCGGGGAAAAACTGTTTTTT. The V and J genes are TRBV7-9 and TRBJ1-4, with 7 bases lining up with TRBD1. Per the germline V gene, CDR1 is SEHNR and CDR2 is FQNEAQ (reference sequence). The CDR3 length is 14 residues. The J segment lost 8 bases and the V segment lost 2 bases, leaving 5 bases of the junction unmatched.

V is TRBV12-3 or TRBV12-4 and J is TRBJ1-1, with 8 bases fitting TRBD1. V shed 7 bases and J 7 bases; nucleotides not matched to a gene: 8. The CDR3 is made up of 13 amino acids. The chain's CDR3 is CASTLDRAYEAFF. CDR3 nucleotide sequence: TGTGCCAGCACCTTGGACAGGGCCTATGAAGCTTTCTTT.

The rearrangement links TRBV10-2 to TRBJ2-1; 10 nucleotides align to TRBD1. The V and J ends lost 7 bases and 6 bases, in that order; junction bases with no gene match: 9. Germline values: CDR1 WSHSY, CDR2 SAAADI. The CDR3 is 15 residues long. CDR3 in amino acids: CASTSDRGKGNEQFF. CDR3 in DNA: TGCGCCAGCACTTCGGACAGGGGGAAGGGCAATGAGCAGTTCTTC.

The rearrangement uses TRBV5-4 and TRBJ2-5; maybe TRBD1 (7 bases). CDR1 is SGHNT, CDR2 YYREEE, per germline (reference sequence). V was cut by 4 bases and J by 5 bases, with 9 bases left in between. The CDR3 is 12 amino acids. CDR3: CASSPGGETQYF. The CDR3 nucleotides are TGTGCCAGCAGCCCAGGGGGGGAGACCCAGTACTTC.

The rearrangement uses TRBV29-1 and TRBJ2-5; 9 bases align to TRBD1. The CDR3 is 14 residues long. In germline, CDR1 is SQVTM, CDR2 ANQGSEA. The J segment lost 6 bases and the V segment lost 3 bases, leaving 8 bases of the junction unmatched. This CDR3 reads CSVDSGQGGKTQYF. The DNA of the CDR3 is TGCAGCGTTGATTCGGGACAGGGAGGAAAGACCCAGTACTTC.

The table lists this clone with a count of one. This chain joins TRBV10-3 and TRBJ2-2, with D perhaps matching TRBD1 (6 bases). Germline CDR1 is ENHRY and CDR2 is SYGVKD. V was shortened by 5 bases and J by 2 bases, with 15 bases between the two germline ends. The CDR3 runs 16 residues. CDR3 protein: CAISPDRQANTGELFF. The CDR3 DNA sequence: TGTGCCATCAGTCCAGATCGACAGGCAAACACCGGGGAGCTGTTTTTT.

This clone was picked up many times. The chain employs TRBV11-2 and TRBJ1-6; perhaps TRBD1 as D (6 bases). CDR1 SGHAT and CDR2 FQNNGV come from the germline V gene. The CDR3 totals 12 residues. V was cut by 2 bases and J by 11 bases, with 7 bases left in between. The CDR3 nucleotides are TGTGCCAGCAGCTTACCAGGGGCACCCCTCCACTTT. Its translation is CASSLPGAPLHF. Complete variable domain (other parts from reference TRBV11-2 and TRBJ1-6): EAGVAQSPRYKIIEKRQSVAFWCNPISGHATLYWYQQILGQGPKLLIQFQNNGVVDDSQLPKDRFSAERLKGVDSTLKIQPAKLEDSAVYLCASSLPGAPLHFGNGTRLTVT.

This chain uses TRBV6-6 with TRBJ1-5; 11 bases align to TRBD1. The V gene's germline CDR1 is MNHNY and CDR2 SVGAGI (reference sequence). This CDR3 contains 17 residues. Germline trimming cut 5 bases from V and 7 bases from J; bases unmatched to any gene: 13. The CDR3 bases are TGTGCCAGCAGTCCCCGGACAGGGGGCGCGGGAAGGCAGCCCCAGCATTTT. This translates into CASSPRTGGAGRQPQHF.